This TCR beta chain is drawn from a study of T-cell memory formation after mild COVID-19. The CDR3 totals 15 residues. Germline lookup yields CDR1 SEHNR and CDR2 FQNEAQ (reference sequence). V lost 5 bases and J lost 1; bases outside the gene matches: 6. General study findings and limits: Clones shrinking from day 15 to 85 showed even CD4/CD8 mixes; later expanders tilted CD4+. The appearance of some responding clones in pre-infection memory suggested that cross-reactive memory joined.

This clonotype was found a few times. What it binds is unknown. With constant-segment primers, 5'RACE yielded cDNA libraries of TCR alpha and TCR beta that carried sample barcodes and UMIs. One entry per CDR3 protein, called by TCRdb with MiXCR from the 5' RACE reads. The table includes 150,000 to 200,000 distinct CDR3 sequences, approximately 16% detected once. V usage is TRBV7-9 and J usage is TRBJ2-3, with TRBD1 matching over 7 bases. This receptor was taken from an adult woman who had mild COVID-19 (a few samples of this study predate the infection). Cell type and time point are not known. The sequenced sample consisted of PBMCs or a T cell subset sorted from them (not recorded which). In DNA, the CDR3 is TGTGCCAGCAGCCACACAGGGGCCGGCACAGATACGCAGTATTTT. It codes for CASSHTGAGTDTQYF. The full variable domain, rest sourced from reference TRBV7-9 and TRBJ2-3, is DTGVSQNPRHKITKRGQNVTFRCDPISEHNRLYWYRQTLGQGPEFLTYFQNEAQLEKSRLLSDRFSAERPKGSFSTLEIQRTEQGDSAMYLCASSHTGAGTDTQYFGPGTRLTVL.